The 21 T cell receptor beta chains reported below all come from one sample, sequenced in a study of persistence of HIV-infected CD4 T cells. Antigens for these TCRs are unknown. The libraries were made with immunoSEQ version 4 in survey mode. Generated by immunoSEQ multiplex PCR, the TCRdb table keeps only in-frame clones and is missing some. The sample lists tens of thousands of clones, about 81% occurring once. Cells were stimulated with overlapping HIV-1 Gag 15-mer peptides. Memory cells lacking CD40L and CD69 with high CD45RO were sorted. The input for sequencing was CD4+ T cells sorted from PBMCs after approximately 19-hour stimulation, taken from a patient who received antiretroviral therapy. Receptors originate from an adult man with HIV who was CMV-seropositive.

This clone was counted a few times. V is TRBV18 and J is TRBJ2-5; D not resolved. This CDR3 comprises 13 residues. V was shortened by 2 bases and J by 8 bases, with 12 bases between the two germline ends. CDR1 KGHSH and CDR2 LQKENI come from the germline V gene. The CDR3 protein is CASSPVDLGTQYF. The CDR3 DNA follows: TGTGCCAGCTCACCAGTTGACCTAGGAACCCAGTACTTC.

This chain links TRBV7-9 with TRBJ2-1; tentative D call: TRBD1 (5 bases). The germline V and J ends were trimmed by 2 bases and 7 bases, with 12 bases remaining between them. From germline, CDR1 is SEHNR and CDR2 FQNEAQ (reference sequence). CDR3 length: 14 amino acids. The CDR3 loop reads CASSLSRAANEQFF. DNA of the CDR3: TGTGCCAGCAGCTTAAGCAGGGCGGCAAATGAGCAGTTCTTC.

The CDR3 DNA reads TGCGCCAGCAGCCGACAGGGGGCGAGCACAGATACGCAGTATTTT. This sequence encodes CASSRQGASTDTQYF. V is TRBV5-1 and J is TRBJ2-3; 10 nucleotides align to TRBD1. J lost 0 bases, V lost 4 bases, and 2 bases had no gene match. Germline loops: CDR1 SGHRS, CDR2 YFSETQ. The CDR3 loop spans 15 amino acids.

In DNA form, the CDR3 reads TGTGCCAGCAGCTCTCACGGGTCAGGAGAAAAACTGTTTTTT. Protein product: CASSSHGSGEKLFF. The chain has TRBV28 and TRBJ1-4; unclear D gene. CDR1 is MDHEN, CDR2 SYDVKM, per germline. CDR3 size: 14 residues. Deletions cut 6 bases from V and 8 bases from J, with 16 bases between.

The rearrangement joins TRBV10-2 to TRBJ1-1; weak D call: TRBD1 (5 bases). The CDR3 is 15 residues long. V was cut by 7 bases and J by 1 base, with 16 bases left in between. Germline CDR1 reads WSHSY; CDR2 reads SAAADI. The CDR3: CASTSGLQGNTEAFF. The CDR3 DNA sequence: TGCGCCAGCACCTCGGGTCTCCAGGGGAACACTGAAGCTTTCTTT.

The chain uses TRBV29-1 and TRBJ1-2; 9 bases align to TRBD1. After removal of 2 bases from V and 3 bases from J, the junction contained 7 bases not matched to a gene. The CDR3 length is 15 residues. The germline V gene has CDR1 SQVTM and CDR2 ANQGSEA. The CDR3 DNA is TGCAGCGTTGAAAACTACAGGGGGCGCCACTATGGCTACACCTTC. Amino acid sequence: CSVENYRGRHYGYTF.

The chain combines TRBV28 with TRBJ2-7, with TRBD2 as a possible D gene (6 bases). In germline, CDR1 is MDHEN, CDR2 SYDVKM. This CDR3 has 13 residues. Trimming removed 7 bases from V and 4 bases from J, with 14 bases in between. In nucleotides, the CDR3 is TGTGCCAGCACCGAAGGAGGGAGGTACGAGCAGTACTTC. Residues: CASTEGGRYEQYF.

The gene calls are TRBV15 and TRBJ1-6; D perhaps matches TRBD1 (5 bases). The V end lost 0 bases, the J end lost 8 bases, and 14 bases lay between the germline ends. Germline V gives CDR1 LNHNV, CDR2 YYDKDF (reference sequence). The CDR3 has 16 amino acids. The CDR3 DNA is TGTGCCACCAGCAGAGATAAGGGGCTCAGGGATTCACCCCTCCACTTT. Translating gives CATSRDKGLRDSPLHF. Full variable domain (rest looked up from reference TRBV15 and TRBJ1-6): DAMVIQNPRYQVTQFGKPVTLSCSQTLNHNVMYWYQQKSSQAPKLLFHYYDKDFNNEADTPDNFQSRRPNTSFCFLDIRSPGLGDTAMYLCATSRDKGLRDSPLHFGNGTRLTVT.

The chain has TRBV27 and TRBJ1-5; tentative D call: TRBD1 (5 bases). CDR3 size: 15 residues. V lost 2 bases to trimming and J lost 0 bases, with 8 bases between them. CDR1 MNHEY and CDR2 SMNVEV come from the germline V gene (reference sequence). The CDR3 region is CASSLNRNSNQPQHF. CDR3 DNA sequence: TGTGCCAGCAGTTTAAACAGGAATAGCAATCAGCCCCAGCATTTT.

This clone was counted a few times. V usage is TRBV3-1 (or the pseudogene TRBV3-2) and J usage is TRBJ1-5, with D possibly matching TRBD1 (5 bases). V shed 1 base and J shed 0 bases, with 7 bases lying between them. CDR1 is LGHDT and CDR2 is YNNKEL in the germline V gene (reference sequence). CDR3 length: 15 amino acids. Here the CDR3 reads CASSQGGGSNQPQHF. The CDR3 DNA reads TGTGCCAGCAGCCAAGGGGGGGGTAGCAATCAGCCCCAGCATTTT.

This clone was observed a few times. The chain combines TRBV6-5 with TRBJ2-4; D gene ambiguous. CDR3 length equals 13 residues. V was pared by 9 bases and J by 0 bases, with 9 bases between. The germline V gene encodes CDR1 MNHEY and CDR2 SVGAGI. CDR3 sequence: CASLTLAKNIQYF. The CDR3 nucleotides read TGTGCCAGTCTCACTTTAGCCAAAAACATTCAGTACTTC.

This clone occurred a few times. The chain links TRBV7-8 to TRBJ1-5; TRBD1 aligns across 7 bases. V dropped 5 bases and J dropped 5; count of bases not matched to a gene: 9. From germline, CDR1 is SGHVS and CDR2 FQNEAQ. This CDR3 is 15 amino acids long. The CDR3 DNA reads TGTGCCAGCAGCCGAAGCAGGGGGAGGGATCAGCCCCAGCATTTT. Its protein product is CASSRSRGRDQPQHF.

CDR3 nucleotides: TGTGCCAGCAGCCCGGGACTAGCGGGGGGACCAGCCAAAAACATTCAGTACTTC. The encoded protein is CASSPGLAGGPAKNIQYF. This chain uses TRBV5-4 with TRBJ2-4; 15 bases agree with TRBD2. Losses at the gene ends were 4 bases for V and 0 bases for J; bases not matched to a gene: 5. Germline assignment: CDR1 SGHNT and CDR2 YYREEE (reference sequence). The CDR3 contains 18 residues.

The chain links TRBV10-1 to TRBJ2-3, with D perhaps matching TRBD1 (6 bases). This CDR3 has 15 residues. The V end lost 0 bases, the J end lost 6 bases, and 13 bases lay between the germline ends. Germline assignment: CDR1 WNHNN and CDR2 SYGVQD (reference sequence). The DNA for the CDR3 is TGCGCCAGCAGTGAGTCGACAGACCAGGGGGATACGCAGTATTTT. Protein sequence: CASSESTDQGDTQYF.

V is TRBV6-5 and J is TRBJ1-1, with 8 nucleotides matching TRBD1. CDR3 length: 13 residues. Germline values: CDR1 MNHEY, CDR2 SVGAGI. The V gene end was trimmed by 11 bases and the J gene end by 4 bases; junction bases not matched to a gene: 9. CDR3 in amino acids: CAALGQGSTEAFF. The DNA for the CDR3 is TGTGCCGCACTCGGACAGGGCAGCACTGAAGCTTTCTTT.

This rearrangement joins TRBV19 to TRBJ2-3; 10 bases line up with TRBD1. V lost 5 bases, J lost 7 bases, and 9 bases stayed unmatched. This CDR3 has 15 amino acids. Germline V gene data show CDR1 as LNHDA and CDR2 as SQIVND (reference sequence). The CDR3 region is CASSPRDRGLHTQYF. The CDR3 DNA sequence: TGTGCCAGTAGTCCTCGGGACAGGGGTCTCCATACGCAGTATTTT. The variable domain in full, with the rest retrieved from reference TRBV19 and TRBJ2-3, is DGGITQSPKYLFRKEGQNVTLSCEQNLNHDAMYWYRQDPGQGLRLIYYSQIVNDFQKGDIAEGYSVSREKKESFPLTVTSAQKNPTAFYLCASSPRDRGLHTQYFGPGTRLTVL.

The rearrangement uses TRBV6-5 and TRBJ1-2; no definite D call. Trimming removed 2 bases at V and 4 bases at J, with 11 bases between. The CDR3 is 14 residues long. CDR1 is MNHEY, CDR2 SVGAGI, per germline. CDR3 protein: CASSYLSKTYGYTF. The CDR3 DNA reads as TGTGCCAGCAGTTACCTCAGTAAAACCTATGGCTACACCTTC.

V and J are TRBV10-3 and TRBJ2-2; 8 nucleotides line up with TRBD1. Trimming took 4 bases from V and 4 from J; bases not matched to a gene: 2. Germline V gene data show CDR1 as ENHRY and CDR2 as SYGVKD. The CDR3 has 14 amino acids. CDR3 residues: CAISGQGSTGELFF. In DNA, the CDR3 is TGTGCCATCAGTGGACAGGGGAGCACCGGGGAGCTGTTTTTT.

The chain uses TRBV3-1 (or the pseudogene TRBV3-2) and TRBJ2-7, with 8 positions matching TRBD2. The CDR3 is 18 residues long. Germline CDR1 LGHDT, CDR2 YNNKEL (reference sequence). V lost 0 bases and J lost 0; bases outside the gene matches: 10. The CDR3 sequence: CASSQEGTGGGPSYEQYF. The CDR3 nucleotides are TGTGCCAGCAGCCAAGAAGGCACCGGCGGGGGGCCCTCCTACGAGCAGTACTTC.

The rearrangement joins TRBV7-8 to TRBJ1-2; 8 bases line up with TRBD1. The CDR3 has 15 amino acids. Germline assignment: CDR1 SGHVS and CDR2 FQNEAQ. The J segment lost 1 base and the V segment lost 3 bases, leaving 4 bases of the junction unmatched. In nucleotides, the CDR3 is TGTGCCAGCAGCTTTGGAACAGGGGGTAACTATGGCTACACCTTC. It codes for CASSFGTGGNYGYTF.

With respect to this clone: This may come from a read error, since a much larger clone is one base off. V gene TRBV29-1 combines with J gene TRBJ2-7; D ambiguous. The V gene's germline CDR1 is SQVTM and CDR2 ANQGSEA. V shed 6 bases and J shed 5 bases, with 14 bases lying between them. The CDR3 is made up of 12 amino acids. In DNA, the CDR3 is TGCAGCGTCCGAAGGCAGGCAGACGAGCAGTACTTC. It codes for CSVRRQADEQYF.